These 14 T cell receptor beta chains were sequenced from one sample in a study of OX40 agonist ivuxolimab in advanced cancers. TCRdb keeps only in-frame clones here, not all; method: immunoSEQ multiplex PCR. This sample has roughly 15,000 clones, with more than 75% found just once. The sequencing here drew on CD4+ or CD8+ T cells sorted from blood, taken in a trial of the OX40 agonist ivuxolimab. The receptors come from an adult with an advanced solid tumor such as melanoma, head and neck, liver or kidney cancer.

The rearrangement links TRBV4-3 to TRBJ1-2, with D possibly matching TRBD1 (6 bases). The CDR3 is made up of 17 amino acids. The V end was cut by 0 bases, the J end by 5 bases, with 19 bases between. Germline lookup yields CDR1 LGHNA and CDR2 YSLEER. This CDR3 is CASSQEGGIPGGYGYTF. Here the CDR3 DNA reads TGCGCCAGCAGCCAAGAAGGGGGAATCCCGGGGGGATATGGCTACACCTTC.

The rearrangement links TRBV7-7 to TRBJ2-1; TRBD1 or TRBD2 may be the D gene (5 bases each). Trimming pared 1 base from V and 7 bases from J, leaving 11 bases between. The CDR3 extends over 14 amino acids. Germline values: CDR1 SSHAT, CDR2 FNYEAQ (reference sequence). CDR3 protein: CASSLEPGRNEQFF. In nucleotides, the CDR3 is TGTGCCAGCAGCTTAGAGCCGGGGCGGAATGAGCAGTTCTTC.

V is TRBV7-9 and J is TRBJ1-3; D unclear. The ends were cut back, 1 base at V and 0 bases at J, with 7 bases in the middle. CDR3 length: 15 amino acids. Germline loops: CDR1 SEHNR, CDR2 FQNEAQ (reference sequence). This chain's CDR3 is CASSLGRTSGNTIYF. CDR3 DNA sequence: TGTGCCAGCAGCTTAGGACGGACCTCTGGAAACACCATATATTTT. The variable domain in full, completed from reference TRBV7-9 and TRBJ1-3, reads DTGVSQNPRHKITKRGQNVTFRCDPISEHNRLYWYRQTLGQGPEFLTYFQNEAQLEKSRLLSDRFSAERPKGSFSTLEIQRTEQGDSAMYLCASSLGRTSGNTIYFGEGSWLTVV.

DNA for the CDR3: TGCAGCGTCCTGGGACTAGCGGGGGCCAATGAGCAGTTCTTC. Protein product: CSVLGLAGANEQFF. V gene TRBV29-1 combines with J gene TRBJ2-1, with 14 positions matching TRBD2. The CDR3 covers 14 residues. V shed 6 bases, J shed 6 bases, and the junction held 4 bases outside the gene matches. In germline, CDR1 is SQVTM, CDR2 ANQGSEA.

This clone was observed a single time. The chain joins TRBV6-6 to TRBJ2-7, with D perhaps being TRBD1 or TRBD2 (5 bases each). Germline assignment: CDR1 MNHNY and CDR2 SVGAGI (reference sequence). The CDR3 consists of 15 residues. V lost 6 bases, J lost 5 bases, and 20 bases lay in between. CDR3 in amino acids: CASSVQGRVFHEQYF. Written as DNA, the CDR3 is TGTGCCAGCAGCGTTCAGGGACGAGTCTTCCACGAGCAGTACTTC.

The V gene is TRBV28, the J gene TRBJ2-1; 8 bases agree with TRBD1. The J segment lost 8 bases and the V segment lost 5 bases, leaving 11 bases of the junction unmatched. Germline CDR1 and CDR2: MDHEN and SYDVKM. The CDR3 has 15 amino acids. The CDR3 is CASSLDRAFGDEQFF. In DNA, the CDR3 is TGTGCCAGCAGTCTGGACAGGGCGTTTGGGGATGAGCAGTTCTTC.

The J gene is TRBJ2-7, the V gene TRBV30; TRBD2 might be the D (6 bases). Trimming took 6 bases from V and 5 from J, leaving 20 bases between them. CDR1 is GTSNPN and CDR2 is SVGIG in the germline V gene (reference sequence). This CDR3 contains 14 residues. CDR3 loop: CACEDYFSEHEQYF. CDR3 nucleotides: TGTGCCTGCGAGGACTATTTTTCAGAGCACGAGCAGTACTTC.

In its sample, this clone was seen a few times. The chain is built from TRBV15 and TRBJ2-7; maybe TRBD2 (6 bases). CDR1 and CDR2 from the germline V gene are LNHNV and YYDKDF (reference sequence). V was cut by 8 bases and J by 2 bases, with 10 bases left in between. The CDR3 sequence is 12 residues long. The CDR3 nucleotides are TGTGCCACCGGGAGGACCGCCTACGAGCAGTACTTC. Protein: CATGRTAYEQYF.

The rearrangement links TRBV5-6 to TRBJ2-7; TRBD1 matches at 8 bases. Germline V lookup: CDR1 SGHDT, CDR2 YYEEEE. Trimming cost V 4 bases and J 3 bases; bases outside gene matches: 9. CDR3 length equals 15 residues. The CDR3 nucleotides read TGTGCCAGCAGCGCAGGGGGCTGGGGCCACTACGAGCAGTACTTC. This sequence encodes CASSAGGWGHYEQYF.

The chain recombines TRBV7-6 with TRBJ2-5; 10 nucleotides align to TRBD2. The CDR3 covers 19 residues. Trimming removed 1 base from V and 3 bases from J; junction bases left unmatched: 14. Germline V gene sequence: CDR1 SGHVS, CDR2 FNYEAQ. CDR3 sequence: CASSLGLPSGSVGEETQYF. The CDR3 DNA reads TGTGCCAGCAGCTTAGGCCTACCTAGCGGGAGTGTGGGGGAAGAGACCCAGTACTTC.

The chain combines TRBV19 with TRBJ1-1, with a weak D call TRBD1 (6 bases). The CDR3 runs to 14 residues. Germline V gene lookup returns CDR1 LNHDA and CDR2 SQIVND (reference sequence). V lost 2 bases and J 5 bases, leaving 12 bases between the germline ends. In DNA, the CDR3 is TGTGCCAGTAGTATATGGGCAGGGGTAACTGAAGCTTTCTTT. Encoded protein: CASSIWAGVTEAFF.

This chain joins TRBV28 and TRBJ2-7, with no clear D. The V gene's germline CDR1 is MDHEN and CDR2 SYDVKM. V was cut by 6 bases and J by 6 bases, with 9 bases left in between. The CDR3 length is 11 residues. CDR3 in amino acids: CASREYSEQYF. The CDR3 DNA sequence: TGTGCCAGCAGGGAGTATAGCGAGCAGTACTTC.

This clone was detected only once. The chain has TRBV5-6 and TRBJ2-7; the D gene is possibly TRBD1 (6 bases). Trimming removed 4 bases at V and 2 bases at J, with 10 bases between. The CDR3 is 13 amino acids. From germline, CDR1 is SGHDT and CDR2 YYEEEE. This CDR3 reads CASSRTGTYEQYF. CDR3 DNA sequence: TGTGCCAGCAGCCGTACAGGGACCTACGAGCAGTACTTC.

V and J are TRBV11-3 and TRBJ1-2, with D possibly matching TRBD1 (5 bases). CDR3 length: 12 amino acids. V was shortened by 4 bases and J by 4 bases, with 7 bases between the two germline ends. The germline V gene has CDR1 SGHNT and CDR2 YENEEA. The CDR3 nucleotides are TGTGCCAGCAGCTCAGGGATCTATGGCTACACCTTC. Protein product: CASSSGIYGYTF.